One TCR beta chain is described in this entry. Its antigen remains unknown. This sample is part of a study of human thymus T cells. Overall study findings and caveats: Highly overlapping thymic repertoires in unrelated individuals were reported by related research.

In germline, CDR1 is PRHDT, CDR2 FYEKMQ (reference sequence). The junction had 18 bases not matched to a gene; V was cut back by 2 bases and J by 8 bases. The length of the CDR3 is 18 residues. Thymus tissue for the work was resected from patients undergoing corrective heart surgery. TCRdb's table, derived via immunoSEQ multiplex PCR, lists solely in-frame clones and lacks some. The repertoire includes around 70,000 clones, 85% to 95% of them detected once, and under 0.04% sits in the top ten. This sequence was found in a girl under two years old with a congenital heart defect but otherwise immunologically healthy. The sequenced sample was thymus tissue. The chain carries TRBV13 and TRBJ2-1; TRBD2 aligns across 7 bases. The CDR3 is CASSLPSTSLSRNDEQFF. The CDR3 DNA reads TGTGCCAGCAGCTTACCCTCGACTAGCTTATCGAGGAACGATGAGCAGTTCTTC.